The entry below gives a single TCR beta chain sequence along with its context. The antigen remains undetermined. The entirety of the isolated RNA underwent reverse transcription, so expressed TCRB transcripts were sequenced. Repertoires were generated with immunoSEQ multiplex PCR, while TCRdb's copy carries only in-frame clones and drops some. Of a few hundred thousand clones listed, more than 15% were seen once; the top ten hold about 0.08%. The sample originates from a study of beta chain features in type 1 diabetes. Study-wide results and limits: TCRB CDR3s from Type 1 diabetes patients were moderately but significantly shorter in all four CD4+ subsets. Comparison showed that naive, central memory and Treg TCRB repertoires appeared more similar among patients than among healthy donors.

Sequencing was done on a sample of naive CD4+ T cells from blood. The source is a man aged 25 to 40 with type 1 diabetes.

The CDR3 loop is CASSDERSSGNTIYF. The CDR3 DNA follows: TGTGCCAGCAGTGACGAGCGGAGCTCTGGAAACACCATATATTTT. The rearrangement uses TRBV25-1 and TRBJ1-3; D unresolved. The CDR3 is 15 residues long. Germline V CDR1 and CDR2: MGHDK, SYGVNS. V was trimmed by 3 bases and J by 0 bases, leaving 9 bases between them.